This T cell receptor beta chain emerged from a study of shared clonotypes between healthy human individuals. Study-wide findings and caveats: Collection of samples was limited to blood; tissue repertoires likely differ.

Notes on this clone: The antigen is undetermined.

Deletions cut 5 bases from V and 4 bases from J, with 18 bases between. The CDR3 is 16 amino acids. Germline V gives CDR1 SEHNR, CDR2 FQNEAQ (reference sequence). The assay ran at deep level. The repertoire was sequenced with immunoSEQ multiplex PCR; TCRdb's copy has only in-frame clones and lacks some. The sample has approximately 2.1 million clones; approximately 95% are singletons. What was sequenced was naive CD4+ T cells from PBMCs. Regarding subset: CD45RA+ positively selected. The receptor was derived from a man in his late teens or twenties in good health. Some clones in this sample may be carry-over from other donors' samples. The gene calls are TRBV7-9 and TRBJ2-1; a possible D gene is TRBD2 (6 bases). CDR3 loop: CASSPNRGGTYNEQFF. CDR3 sequence (DNA): TGTGCCAGCAGCCCAAATCGGGGCGGGACTTACAATGAGCAGTTCTTC.